Below, 9 T cell receptor beta chains from the same sample are listed, as sequenced in a study of blood T cell repertoires in COVID-19. TCRdb's table, derived via immunoSEQ multiplex PCR, lists solely in-frame clones and lacks some. The sample consists of about 84,000 clones, over 65% of them appearing once. The sample was peripheral blood. These receptor sequences come from a man aged 45-60 years with active or convalescent COVID-19.

V and J are TRBV2 and TRBJ1-2; a possible D gene is TRBD1 (6 bases). This CDR3 is 13 amino acids long. Trimming left V 6 bases short and J 6 bases short, with 14 bases between. Germline loops: CDR1 SNHLY, CDR2 FYNNEI. As DNA, the CDR3 is TGTGCCAGCAGGGGCATCCAGGGGAATGGCTACACCTTC. Translated, it gives CASRGIQGNGYTF.

CDR3 nucleotide sequence: TGTGCTAGTGGTTTGTGGCAGGGATCAAATCAGCCCCAGCATTTT. This translates into CASGLWQGSNQPQHF. The chain carries TRBV12-5 and TRBJ1-5; D perhaps matches TRBD1 (5 bases). V was pared by 2 bases and J by 4 bases, with 12 bases between. The CDR3 consists of 15 residues. Germline V gene sequence: CDR1 LGHNT, CDR2 FRNRAP.

The chain has TRBV3-1 (or the pseudogene TRBV3-2) and TRBJ2-5; possibly TRBD2 for D (6 bases). Germline values: CDR1 LGHDT, CDR2 YNNKEL (reference sequence). The CDR3 contains 16 residues. V was cut by 6 bases and J by 2 bases, with 19 bases left in between. The DNA for the CDR3 is TGTGCCAGCAGTTTCTCTATGGGACTGAGTCAAGAGACCCAGTACTTC. Translated: CASSFSMGLSQETQYF.

The chain carries TRBV6-5 and TRBJ1-1, with D tentatively TRBD1 (5 bases). This CDR3 contains 14 residues. V lost 2 bases and J 0 bases, leaving 7 bases between the germline ends. Germline V lookup: CDR1 MNHEY, CDR2 SVGAGI. The CDR3 region has the DNA TGTGCCAGCAGTTACGACAGATTGAACACTGAAGCTTTCTTT. It yields the protein CASSYDRLNTEAFF.

V and J are TRBV9 and TRBJ2-7; 9 bases match TRBD2. The CDR3 totals 16 residues. Germline trimming cut 0 bases from V and 3 bases from J; bases unmatched to any gene: 7. Looked up from germline, CDR1 is SGDLS and CDR2 is YYNGEE. The CDR3 DNA reads as TGTGCCAGCAGCGTAGGGTTGGCGGGGGGGCTCTACGAGCAGTACTTC. Its protein product is CASSVGLAGGLYEQYF.

The rearrangement uses TRBV9 and TRBJ1-3, with D possibly being TRBD1 (5 bases). The CDR3 totals 14 residues. Germline CDR1 and CDR2: SGDLS and YYNGEE. Between the trimmed V and J ends, which lost 3 bases and 0 bases, there was a span of 7 bases. In DNA form, the CDR3 reads TGTGCCAGCAGCGGGGGGGTCTCTGGAAACACCATATATTTT. This sequence encodes CASSGGVSGNTIYF.

V is TRBV7-9 and J is TRBJ2-2; D gene uncertain. V was pared by 3 bases and J by 2 bases, with 10 bases between. Germline V gene data show CDR1 as SEHNR and CDR2 as FQNEAQ (reference sequence). The CDR3 extends over 15 amino acids. CDR3 sequence: CASSFTALNTGELFF. CDR3 in DNA: TGTGCCAGCAGCTTCACTGCTCTTAACACCGGGGAGCTGTTTTTT. The whole variable domain, filled in from reference TRBV7-9 and TRBJ2-2, reads DTGVSQNPRHKITKRGQNVTFRCDPISEHNRLYWYRQTLGQGPEFLTYFQNEAQLEKSRLLSDRFSAERPKGSFSTLEIQRTEQGDSAMYLCASSFTALNTGELFFGEGSRLTVL.

This rearrangement joins TRBV4-3 to TRBJ1-1; tentatively, D is TRBD1 (6 bases). Germline CDR1 LGHNA, CDR2 YSLEER. The ends were cut back, 2 bases at V and 5 bases at J, with 15 bases in the middle. The CDR3 totals 15 residues. The CDR3 DNA follows: TGCGCCAGCAGCCAATCCAGGGGCCTGGGGACTGAAGCTTTCTTT. It codes for CASSQSRGLGTEAFF.

The chain is built from TRBV7-2 and TRBJ1-2, with D possibly TRBD1 on 6 matching bases. CDR1 is SGHTA, CDR2 FQGNSA, per germline. This CDR3 region has 15 residues. The germline V and J ends were trimmed by 7 bases and 2 bases, with 17 bases remaining between them. As DNA, the CDR3 is TGTGCCAGCACCCTGGCAGGGGTAACAAACTATGGCTACACCTTC. It yields the protein CASTLAGVTNYGYTF.